This T cell receptor beta chain was identified in a study of T-cell reconstitution after alpha-beta-depleted transplantation in children. General observations from the study: Expanded graft clones numbering several hundred reportedly gave rise to alpha-beta T cells about two months after transplant. From surviving recipient T cells and thymic progenitors came the high day-60 TCRbeta diversity observed in some patients. T-cell numbers and diversity one year post-transplant derived largely from freshly generated T cells.

For TCRbeta, the library was prepared with unique molecular identifiers. TCRdb processed the PCR reads anew with MiXCR; each CDR3 protein has one entry. The profile covers a few hundred thousand distinct CDR3 sequences, with roughly a tenth appearing a single time and around 7.5% taken by the ten largest. V lost 3 bases to trimming and J lost 2 bases, with 11 bases between them. Germline V gene lookup returns CDR1 SGHRS and CDR2 YFSETQ. The CDR3 has 14 residues. This clonotype was recorded many times. Antigen specificity is unknown. The chain couples TRBV5-1 to TRBJ2-5, with D possibly being TRBD2 (6 bases). This clonotype originated in a boy in the first two years of life with acute myeloid leukemia, due to receive a stem cell transplant. Source: PBMCs, taken before TCRalphabeta/CD19-depleted stem cell transplant. The CDR3 spells CASSYSGTQETQYF. The CDR3 DNA is TGCGCCAGCAGCTATTCAGGGACTCAAGAGACCCAGTACTTC.